This TCR beta chain was found in a study of graft-versus-host responses after intestinal transplantation. Whole-study context: Multivisceral, liver-intestinal, or isolated intestinal grafts were transplanted into recipients. Recipients across the board were started on anti-thymocyte globulin induction, then kept on tacrolimus and steroids for approximately three years.

This CDR3 has 17 residues. Per germline, CDR1 KGHSH and CDR2 LQKENI. The germline V and J ends were trimmed by 4 bases and 1 base, with 17 bases remaining between them. Sequencing used immunoSEQ multiplex PCR; TCRdb keeps in-frame clones, though not all of them. Of tens of thousands of clones in the sample, over 80% were seen once. Study outcomes and limitations: Allografts of patients with graft-donor T cell macrochimerism showed high graft-versus-host to host-versus-graft clone ratios. GvH clones detected in recipient marrow included some appearing first in ileum or blood.

On this clone itself: Its antigen is undetermined. Other nucleotide sequences from this sample produce the same CDR3.

The chain recombines TRBV18 with TRBJ1-5, with D possibly TRBD1 on 5 matching bases. The sequence was collected from a human patient who received an intestinal transplant, so some T cells may come from the graft donor. This sample comprised PBMCs, obtained 98 days after intestinal transplantation. CDR3 in amino acids: CASSRPGPTISNQPQHF. In DNA form, the CDR3 reads TGTGCCAGCTCACGCCCGGGACCAACTATCAGCAATCAGCCCCAGCATTTT.